This entry is about one T cell receptor (beta chain). This record belongs to a study of cytomegalovirus exposure and HLA in healthy donors. In the PCR, 60 Vbeta and 13 Jbeta primers were used. Generated by immunoSEQ multiplex PCR, the TCRdb table keeps only in-frame clones and is missing some. The sample has approximately 180,000 clones, and its top ten clones hold 6.5%. Looked up from germline, CDR1 is SGHTA and CDR2 is FQGNSA. This CDR3 contains 16 residues. J lost 5 bases, V lost 6 bases, and 15 bases had no gene match. The sequenced material came from PBMCs. The receptor comes from a man aged 25-40 years in good health and CMV-seronegative. The rearrangement links TRBV7-2 to TRBJ2-5; the match to TRBD1 covers 7 bases. The CDR3 spells CASRAQGNWNQETQYF. DNA of the CDR3: TGTGCCAGCAGGGCACAGGGGAACTGGAATCAGGAGACCCAGTACTTC.